The clone carrying this T cell receptor (beta chain) was seen more than once but under ten times. The antigen remains undetermined. The data originate from a study of beta chain features in type 1 diabetes. Notes on the study in general: TCRB CDR3s from Type 1 diabetes patients were moderately but significantly shorter in all four CD4+ subsets.

cDNA synthesis used the whole RNA isolate, giving expressed TCRB sequences. Profiled with immunoSEQ multiplex PCR; TCRdb holds only in-frame clones, not every one. The sample has around 150,000 clones, around 8% seen once. Germline-derived CDR1 and CDR2 are SEHNR and FQNEAQ (reference sequence). The trim removed 7 bases at V and 7 bases at J, leaving 11 bases unmatched. CDR3 length: 16 amino acids. This clonotype was sampled from a woman aged 18 to 35 with type 1 diabetes. The chain links TRBV7-9 to TRBJ1-6; 9 bases map to TRBD1. Sequencing was done on a sample of central memory CD4+ T cells from blood. CDR3 in amino acids: CASIQYGTGTNSPLHF. CDR3 nucleotides: TGTGCCAGCATCCAATACGGGACAGGGACAAATTCACCCCTCCACTTT.